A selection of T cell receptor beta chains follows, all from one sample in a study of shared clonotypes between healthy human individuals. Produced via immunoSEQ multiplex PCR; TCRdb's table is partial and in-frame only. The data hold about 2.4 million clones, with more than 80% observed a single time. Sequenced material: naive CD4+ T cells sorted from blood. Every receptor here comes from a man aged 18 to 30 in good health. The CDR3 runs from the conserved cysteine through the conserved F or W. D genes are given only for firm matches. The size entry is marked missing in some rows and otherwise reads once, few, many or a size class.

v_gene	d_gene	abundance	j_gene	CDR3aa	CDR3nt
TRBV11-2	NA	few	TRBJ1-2	CASSPDRASYGYTF	TGTGCCAGCAGCCCCGACAGAGCGAGCTATGGCTACACCTTC
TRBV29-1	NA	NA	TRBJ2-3	CSVAIRIPSTDTQYF	TGCAGCGTTGCGATTCGGATTCCTAGCACAGATACGCAGTATTTT
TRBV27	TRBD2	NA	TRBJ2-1	CASSLVPGLAGGFREQFF	TGTGCCAGCAGTTTGGTTCCCGGACTAGCGGGGGGGTTTAGGGAGCAGTTCTTC
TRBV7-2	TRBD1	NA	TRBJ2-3	CASSKGQGGSTDTQYF	TGTGCCAGCAGCAAGGGACAGGGAGGGAGCACAGATACGCAGTATTTT
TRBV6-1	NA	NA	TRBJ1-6	CASSENSNSHNSPLHF	TGTGCCAGCAGTGAGAACAGTAATTCTCATAATTCACCCCTCCACTTT
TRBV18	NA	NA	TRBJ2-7	CASSPGRTYEQYF	TGTGCCAGCTCACCAGGCCGAACGTACGAGCAGTACTTC
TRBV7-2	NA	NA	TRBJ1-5	CASSPSGNQPQHF	TGTGCCAGCAGCCCTTCTGGGAATCAGCCCCAGCATTTT
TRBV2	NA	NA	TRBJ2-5	CASNKWGGQETQYF	TGTGCCAGCAATAAATGGGGCGGTCAAGAGACCCAGTACTTC
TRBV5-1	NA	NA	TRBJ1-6	CASSRGAGSDSPLHF	TGCGCCAGCAGCCGTGGGGCAGGCAGCGATTCACCCCTCCACTTT
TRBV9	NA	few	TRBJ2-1	CASSVADSYNEQFF	TGTGCCAGCAGCGTAGCGGACTCCTACAATGAGCAGTTCTTC
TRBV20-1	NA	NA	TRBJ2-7	CSGSSPYEQYF	TGCAGCGGGAGTTCACCCTACGAGCAGTACTTC
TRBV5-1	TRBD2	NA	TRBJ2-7	CASSLRLAAYEQYF	TGCGCCAGCAGCTTGCGACTAGCCGCTTACGAGCAGTACTTC
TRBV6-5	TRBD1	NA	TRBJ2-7	CASSYTGALKYEQYF	TGTGCCAGCAGTTACACAGGGGCCCTTAAGTACGAGCAGTACTTC
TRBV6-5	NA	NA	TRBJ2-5	CASSWGRFSKETQYF	TGTGCCAGCAGTTGGGGACGTTTCTCGAAAGAGACCCAGTACTTC
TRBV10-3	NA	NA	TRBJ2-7	CAIRDGSSYEQYF	TGTGCCATCAGAGACGGGAGCTCCTACGAGCAGTACTTC
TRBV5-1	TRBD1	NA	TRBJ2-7	CASSLRTGGISYEQYF	TGCGCCAGCAGCTTGCGGACAGGGGGAATCTCCTACGAGCAGTACTTC
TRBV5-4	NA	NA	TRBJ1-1	CASSLEANTEAFF	TGTGCCAGCAGCTTGGAGGCGAACACTGAAGCTTTCTTT
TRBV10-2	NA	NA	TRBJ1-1	CASSEWGEGTEAFF	TGCGCCAGCAGTGAGTGGGGCGAGGGAACTGAAGCTTTCTTT
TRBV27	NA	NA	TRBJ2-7	CASRQGYGYEQYF	TGTGCCAGCCGTCAGGGCTATGGTTACGAGCAGTACTTC
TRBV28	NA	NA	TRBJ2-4	CASSTGKVKNIQYF	TGTGCCAGCAGTACAGGGAAGGTCAAAAACATTCAGTACTTC
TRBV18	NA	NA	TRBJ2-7	CASSPELGLTTYEQYF	TGTGCCAGCTCACCGGAGCTCGGTCTAACTACCTACGAGCAGTACTTC
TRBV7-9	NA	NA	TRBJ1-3	CASSLLGAAGNTIYF	TGTGCCAGCAGCTTACTGGGAGCAGCTGGAAACACCATATATTTT
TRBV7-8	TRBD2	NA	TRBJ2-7	CASSFSLASGQSSYEQYF	TGTGCCAGCAGCTTTAGTCTGGCTAGCGGGCAAAGCTCCTACGAGCAGTACTTC
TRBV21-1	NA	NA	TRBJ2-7	CASSPRGGRREQYF	TGTGCCAGCAGCCCCAGGGGGGGACGGAGAGAGCAGTACTTC
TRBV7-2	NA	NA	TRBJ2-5	CASSLRGRLVRGQETQYF	TGTGCCAGCAGCTTACGGGGCCGCTTGGTGCGGGGACAAGAGACCCAGTACTTC
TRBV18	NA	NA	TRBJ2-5	CASSPSPQETQYF	TGTGCCAGCTCACCGTCACCACAAGAGACCCAGTACTTC
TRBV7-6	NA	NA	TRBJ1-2	CASSLDPQASYTF	TGTGCCAGCAGCTTAGACCCTCAGGCGAGCTACACCTTC
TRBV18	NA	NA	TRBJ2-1	CASSPRSRGEQFF	TGTGCCAGCTCACCGCGATCCCGCGGTGAGCAGTTCTTC
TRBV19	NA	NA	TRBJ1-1	CASSIGGPEAFF	TGTGCCAGTAGTATTGGGGGCCCTGAAGCTTTCTTT
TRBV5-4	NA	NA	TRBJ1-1	CASSLASAGRTEAFF	TGTGCCAGCAGCTTGGCCTCGGCGGGGCGCACTGAAGCTTTCTTT
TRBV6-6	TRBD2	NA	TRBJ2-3	CASRPIAGSTDTQYF	TGTGCCAGCAGACCTATAGCGGGAAGCACAGATACGCAGTATTTT
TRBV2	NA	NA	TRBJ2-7	CASRTGTAGDEQYF	TGTGCCAGCAGGACCGGGACGGCGGGCGACGAGCAGTACTTC
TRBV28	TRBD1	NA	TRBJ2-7	CASRDKWTGISYEQYF	TGTGCCAGCAGAGATAAATGGACAGGGATTTCCTACGAGCAGTACTTC
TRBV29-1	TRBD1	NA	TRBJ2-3	CSVAGTGRTDTQYF	TGCAGCGTCGCCGGGACAGGGCGCACAGATACGCAGTATTTT
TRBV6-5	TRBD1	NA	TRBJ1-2	CASWDRAINYGYTF	TGTGCCAGCTGGGACAGGGCAATTAACTATGGCTACACCTTC
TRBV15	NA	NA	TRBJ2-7	CATSDGDEQYF	TGTGCCACTTCAGATGGGGACGAGCAGTACTTC
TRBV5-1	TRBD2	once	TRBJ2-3	CASSLDPGGSTQYF	TGCGCCAGCAGCTTGGACCCGGGGGGGAGTACGCAGTATTTT
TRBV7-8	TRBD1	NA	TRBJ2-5	CASSFGTGEEETQYF	TGTGCCAGCAGCTTCGGGACAGGGGAAGAAGAGACCCAGTACTTC
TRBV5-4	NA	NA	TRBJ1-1	CASSLAGGRLNTEAFF	TGTGCCAGCAGCTTGGCGGGGGGACGTCTGAACACTGAAGCTTTCTTT